This T cell receptor beta chain emerged from a study of Graves' ophthalmopathy and Graves' hyperthyroidism listed by TCRdb under 2018. General notes on the study: Peripheral blood was collected at initial diagnosis, before any treatment. The study used TCR beta repertoire signatures to distinguish Graves' ophthalmopathy from Graves' hyperthyroidism and to predict progression to ophthalmopathy. In total, some 130 blood samples were TCR-sequenced: 40 to 45 ophthalmopathy, some 80 hyperthyroidism and about 17 hyperthyroidism-to-ophthalmopathy patients. A discovery set of 100 or so patients (around 45 ophthalmopathy, 60 or so stable hyperthyroidism) was enrolled to explore V-J signatures distinguishing ophthalmopathy from hyperthyroidism. An independent validation cohort comprised 18 hyperthyroidism patients and about 16 patients who later progressed from hyperthyroidism to ophthalmopathy. In several hyperthyroidism patients, the T-cell repertoire of thyroid tissue was compared with the T-cell repertoire of blood. Following sampling, methimazole starting at 30 mg daily was administered to hyperthyroidism patients, and high-dose intravenous methylprednisolone was administered to ophthalmopathy patients. The roughly 100 discovery patients were randomly divided into training and test sets at a 7:3 ratio.

This clonotype was detected many times. This receptor's antigen is unknown. Per-base quality was not reported, and no clone a single base away is much larger than it. Beyond this particular receptor, the publication reports: Sample size was not predetermined statistically, and investigators were not blinded to group allocation. In validation, the model predicted ophthalmopathy progression with about 71% sensitivity and 72.22% specificity; fewer than 15 predicted patients were CT-confirmed with GO in a median of 6.5 months. Ophthalmopathy was separated from stable hyperthyroidism by the 13-signature model with more than 85% sensitivity and about 81% specificity in cross-validation and with 80%/75% in the test set. Most expanded thyroid clonotypes with frequency above 0.001 were also detected in blood, suggesting blood repertoires may reflect the thyroid immune response.

Ophthalmopathy patients had moderately to severely active disease, Clinical Activity Score of at least 3, NOSPECS grade of at least 4, and disease duration under 3 months. Patients with other autoimmune diseases, uncontrolled infections, pregnancy or lactation were excluded. Clinical symptoms, serum thyroxine, TRAb, thyroid ultrasound and orbital computed tomography formed the basis of the diagnosis. Using Ficoll-Paque density gradient centrifugation, PBMCs were isolated from 9.5 to 10 ml of fresh peripheral blood. Total RNA was extracted with Trizol reagent and quality-checked on an Agilent 2100 Bioanalyzer. For repertoire sequencing, the TCR beta CDR3 regions were amplified from RNA transcripts. The first round was an RT-PCR using HTBI primers with the Qiagen OneStep RT-PCR kit, and this first round was followed by a second-round multiplex PCR, then size selection and purification. The libraries underwent paired-end sequencing with 100 bp reads on an Illumina HiSeq2000. The published analysis was carried out like this. SOAPnuke was used for read processing, and reads with adapters, uncalled bases, a mean Phred below 15, or no exact constant-primer or identifier match were discarded. High-quality paired reads were merged with COPE v1.2.5. Unique nucleotide sequences were defined as clonotypes and aligned to IMGT TRB V, D and J references using MiTCR v1.1. Only V-J combinations with frequency above 0.0001 were analysed, covering around 99% of repertoires. A TCR clonal expansion and chaos score per V-J combination was defined as the ratio of F50 clonal expansion to chaos observed in the TCRdist matrix. Features were reduced by Welch's t-statistics and random forest to around 14 V-J combinations, which fed a naive Bayes classifier. The similarity between thyroid and blood repertoires was quantified using the Morisita-Horn index. In-frame beta chains were kept once TCRdb had trimmed the public reads at Q25 with fastp and called clones with MiXCR. Identical CDR3 proteins give one entry, which carries the most common genes and DNA. The V and J calls and clone size come from TCRdb's table, not from the authors' own analysis. A total of about 180,000 distinct CDR3 sequences appear in this sample, under 40% of them only once. The ten biggest clones cover under 6.5% of the sample.

The CDR3 holds 13 amino acids from the cysteine to the phenylalanine. Only CDR3 DNA remains: 39 bases, in frame from the first base. V gives up 4 bases and J gives up 8 bases, and the segment between their germline ends measures 12 bases. The chain is assembled from TRBV12-3 or TRBV12-4 and TRBJ2-4, with the D call perhaps TRBD1 or TRBD2, each one matching 5 bases. Sequenced sample: peripheral blood. The sequence came from a woman aged 40 to 50 with Graves' ophthalmopathy. Donor details come from another sample of the same person, matched by shared clones. The CDR3 protein: CASSSTAADIQYF. The nucleotide sequence reads as follows: TGTGCCAGCAGTTCGACAGCAGCGGACATTCAGTACTTC.